This T cell receptor beta chain was identified during a study of shared clonotypes between healthy human individuals (dated by TCRdb to 2018 to 2020). General notes on the study: The cohort comprised a couple of women and three men aged 18 to 49 years. For each donor, three plates each were used for CD4 naive and CD4 memory, two plates were used for CD8 naive, and one plate was used for CD8 memory. To estimate repertoire size and how much clonotype sharing occurs between individuals, the study deeply sequenced the blood TCR repertoires of roughly 5 healthy adults. To increase sequencing depth and limit assay-specific biases, TCR repertoire library preparation and sequencing were carried out by different laboratories using diverse techniques. Leukapheresis yielded between about 0.9 and 9.5 billion PBMCs per donor.

This clone was observed once. The antigen this receptor binds is unknown. No base quality information exists; no much larger clone differs at one position. The research as a whole found: Based on pairwise subsampling, the degree of clonotype sharing among donors was expected to be affected by sequencing depth. Incomplete sequencing was indicated by rarefaction of sorted-subset datasets, despite the large sequencing depth. Clonotypes shared by all four sorted-subset donors showed higher generation probabilities than non-shared clonotypes. Only blood was sampled, and tissue TCR repertoires likely differ from those in blood. Sharing across a handful of donors was observed for 4.5% to 6.5% of naive CD4, less than 4% of naive CD8, 2% to 2.5% of memory CD4, and about 0.39% of memory CD8 clonotypes. Because the study included only a small number of donors, the genetic and exposure-history diversity represented was limited. Larger estimated clonotype richness was generally found for naive subsets than for memory subsets.

Using the deep immunoSEQ assay, multiplex PCR amplified TCR CDR3 regions from genomic DNA. For each cell subset, the extracted genomic DNA was distributed evenly across all wells of several immunoSEQ 96-well plates, and each plate served as one replicate. Each replicate PCR for sorted subsets received about 180 ng genomic DNA, equal to tens of thousands of T cell genomes. Purified libraries were measured with a Qubit 3.0 fluorometer, size-checked on a Bioanalyzer 2100, and measured again with the KAPA Library Quantification kit. A separate single-read 150-cycle Illumina NextSeq 550 flow cell was used to sequence each immunoSEQ 96-well plate. In the authors' own workflow: Because the immunoSEQ output held only junctional sequences and lacked quality scores, the filtering could not match the filtering applied to full-length reads. Sequences were annotated with PyIR, a Python wrapper for IgBLAST v1.9, and V/J genes and CDR3 were assigned using IMGT germline references. Any read was removed if the V/J assignment was weak (E-value above 1e-6), the CDR3 was missing, or the read contained stop codons, out-of-frame junctions, or ambiguous translated residues. V3J clonotypes were defined as sequences sharing the same inferred V gene, J gene, and CDR3 amino acid sequence. The percentage overlap between two repertoires was calculated by dividing the number of shared unique clonotypes by the size of the smaller repertoire. Richness of each repertoire was evaluated using RTK rarefaction, the Chao1 estimator, and Recon v2.1 estimates of unobserved clonotypes. OLGA was used to compute generation probabilities for all TCRbeta clonotypes that the gDNA method yielded from several donors. TCRdb stores this immuneACCESS table with in-frame sequences only. Part of the clones is absent; in the studies checked, under half of the shortfall reflects unresolved V genes, and no reason is known for the rest. V and J calls and clone size come straight from that table; D and trimming were deduced from the DNA. The sample table records a few hundred thousand clones; about 97% of these occur just once. Roughly 0.05% of the sample goes to the ten largest clones.

Trimming takes 3 bases from V and 4 bases from J, and the germline ends sit 12 bases apart. The germline V gene supplies CDR1 KGHSH and CDR2 LQKENI. Including the terminal cysteine and phenylalanine, the CDR3 comprises 15 residues. Only the CDR3 part of the read is kept: 45 bases, read in frame from the first base. The donors were healthy, HIV-negative adults who had no recently reported acute infections or vaccinations. Every donor was a Caucasian adult residing in Nashville, Tennessee, USA. CD4+ T cells were enriched through magnetic negative selection, after which naive cells were positively selected on CD45RA and the remaining negative fraction served as the memory subset. Blood was collected by leukapheresis, and PBMCs were isolated by Ficoll-Histopaque density gradient centrifugation and then cryopreserved in liquid nitrogen vapor phase. Analytical flow cytometry was used to check the purity and quantity of each magnetically sorted T cell population. Genomic DNA was isolated from every sorted fraction and measured by UV absorbance on a Nanodrop 2000c.

This receptor was obtained from a woman in her twenties or thirties in good health. The chain joins TRBV18 to TRBJ1-4; possibly the D gene is TRBD1, per 5 matching bases. Material for sequencing was naive CD4+ T cells sorted from blood. Read against the paper, the sample's cell subset or site label means: CD45RA+ positively selected. The CDR3 region reads CASSPTTASNEKLFF. The DNA reads as follows: TGTGCCAGCTCACCCACGACAGCGAGTAATGAAAAACTGTTTTTT.